A selection of T cell receptor beta chains follows, all from one sample in a study of T cell responses to AZD1222 COVID-19 vaccine. TCRdb's copy holds only in-frame clones and misses some; the assay was immunoSEQ multiplex PCR. The sample contains 150,000 to 200,000 clones, 90% to 95% of which appear only once. This material consisted of peripheral blood, taken on day 0 of AZD1222 vaccination. All receptors come from an adult in good health. CDR3s include the opening cysteine and the closing phenylalanine or tryptophan. The D gene is left open where the match is weak. Clone size is given for some rows only: seen once, a few or many times, or a class if the clone is expanded.

>TRBV9|TRBJ2-1|NA|NA
CASSVAGVAIYNEQFF
TGTGCCAGCAGCGTAGCTGGGGTCGCTATATACAATGAGCAGTTCTTC
>TRBV5-1|TRBJ1-6|once|NA
CASMEGRGNSPLHF
TGCGCCAGCATGGAAGGAAGGGGTAATTCACCCCTCCACTTT
>TRBV6-1|TRBJ1-2|NA|NA
CASSEAPNTDEGYTF
TGTGCCAGCAGTGAAGCCCCTAATACTGATGAGGGCTACACCTTC
>TRBV7-6|TRBJ2-3|NA|TRBD1
CASSLEGQVTDTQYF
TGTGCCAGCAGCTTAGAGGGACAGGTCACAGATACGCAGTATTTT
>TRBV5-8|TRBJ2-2|NA|NA
CASSLQGWANTGELFF
TGTGCCAGCAGCTTACAGGGCTGGGCGAACACCGGGGAGCTGTTTTTT
>TRBV12-3/TRBV12-4|TRBJ2-7|NA|NA
CASSFGQNYEQYF
TGTGCCAGCAGTTTCGGACAGAACTACGAGCAGTACTTC
>TRBV9|TRBJ1-1|once|NA
CASSVTGTVNTEAFF
TGTGCCAGCAGCGTAACCGGGACTGTGAACACTGAAGCTTTCTTT
>TRBV7-6|TRBJ1-3|once|NA
CASSLPPTGTYGNTIYF
TGTGCCAGCAGCCTCCCGCCCACAGGTACTTATGGAAACACCATATATTTT
>TRBV15|TRBJ2-1|NA|NA
CATRRTGSYNEQFF
TGTGCCACCAGGAGGACGGGATCCTACAATGAGCAGTTCTTC
>TRBV6-4|TRBJ2-2|NA|NA
CASRKTGELFF
TGTGCCAGCAGGAAGACCGGGGAGCTGTTTTTT
>TRBV5-1|TRBJ1-2|NA|NA
CASSSFRSDGGDYGYTF
TGCGCCAGCAGCTCGTTCAGATCGGACGGGGGGGACTATGGCTACACCTTC
>TRBV29-1|TRBJ2-1|NA|NA
CSYRALKGKSSNEQFF
TGCAGCTACCGGGCCCTAAAGGGAAAATCGAGCAATGAGCAGTTCTTC
>TRBV13|TRBJ1-1|NA|TRBD1
CASSPASGTVNTEAFF
TGTGCCAGCAGCCCTGCCTCCGGGACAGTCAACACTGAAGCTTTCTTT
>TRBV2|TRBJ2-2|few|NA
CASSSRTMNTGELFF
TGTGCCAGCAGTTCACGGACTATGAACACCGGGGAGCTGTTTTTT
>TRBV6-5|TRBJ2-5|NA|TRBD1
CASSYSWTGLGETQYF
TGTGCCAGCAGTTACTCCTGGACAGGGTTAGGGGAGACCCAGTACTTC
>TRBV21-1|TRBJ1-5|NA|NA
CASSKTNQPQHF
TGTGCCAGCAGCAAGACCAATCAGCCCCAGCATTTT
>TRBV7-8|TRBJ2-5|NA|TRBD1
CASSYRTGEETQYF
TGTGCCAGCAGCTACCGGACAGGGGAAGAGACCCAGTACTTC
>TRBV5-1|TRBJ2-2|NA|TRBD2
CASSFLAGNTGELFF
TGCGCCAGCAGCTTCCTAGCGGGTAACACCGGGGAGCTGTTTTTT